This TCR beta chain was documented in a study of blood T cells in healthy people across ages. This CDR3 region has 14 residues. The trim removed 5 bases at V and 6 bases at J, leaving 8 bases unmatched. Germline V CDR1 and CDR2: DFQATT, SNEGSKA (reference sequence). For the second PCR, which ran for about 7 to 11 cycles, a sample-barcoded 5' primer and a J-beta primer mix were used. TCRdb recomputed calls from the 5' RACE reads with MiXCR, one row per CDR3 protein. The data contain about 930,000 distinct CDR3 sequences, 25% to 35% of them seen just once; the ten biggest clones take up 10%. These sequences were also reported in another study, on T cells of mothers and their children.

This chain uses TRBV20-1 with TRBJ2-1; TRBD2 agrees at 9 bases. The clonotype was recovered from a woman aged 40 to 50 in good health. Sequencing was carried out using blood. The CDR3 is CSAGGGGALNEQFF. DNA for the CDR3: TGCAGTGCTGGCGGCGGGGGGGCCCTCAATGAGCAGTTCTTC.